Shown below are 5 T cell receptor beta chains from a single sample sequenced in a study of beta chain features in type 1 diabetes. The entirety of the isolated RNA underwent reverse transcription, so expressed TCRB transcripts were sequenced. The repertoire was sequenced with immunoSEQ multiplex PCR; TCRdb's copy has only in-frame clones and lacks some. The sample carries roughly 230,000 clones, 9.6% recorded once. Material for sequencing was naive CD4+ T cells from blood. These receptors all stem from a young woman in good health.

Only a few counts were recorded for this clone. The rearrangement uses TRBV19 and TRBJ1-2; possible D gene TRBD1, 5 bases. V lost 5 bases, J lost 5 bases, and 18 bases lay in between. Germline V gene sequence: CDR1 LNHDA, CDR2 SQIVND (reference sequence). The CDR3 sequence is 15 residues long. The CDR3: CASSLSATASYGYTF. The CDR3 DNA is TGTGCCAGTAGTCTTTCCGCGACAGCTTCATATGGCTACACCTTC.

CDR3 coding DNA: TGTGCCAGCAGCCAAGCTAAGGCGGGTACCTATAATTCACCCCTCCACTTT. It specifies CASSQAKAGTYNSPLHF. This sequence joins TRBV4-2 and TRBJ1-6; D unresolved. This CDR3 is 17 amino acids long. Germline V gene lookup returns CDR1 LGHNA and CDR2 YNFKEQ. V lost 1 base to trimming and J lost 2 bases, with 12 bases between them.

This rearrangement joins TRBV30 to TRBJ2-3, with unresolved D. V gave up 5 bases and J gave up 7 bases, with 10 bases separating them. The V gene's germline CDR1 is GTSNPN and CDR2 SVGIG (reference sequence). The CDR3 loop spans 11 amino acids. The CDR3 nucleotides read TGTGCCTGGGAGACTGGAAATACGCAGTATTTT. Translating it yields CAWETGNTQYF. The full variable domain, in which reference TRBV30 and TRBJ2-3 provide the parts outside the CDR3, is SQTIHQWPATLVQPVGSPLSLECTVEGTSNPNLYWYRQAAGRGLQLLFYSVGIGQISSEVPQNLSASRPQDRQFILSSKKLLLSDSGFYLCAWETGNTQYFGPGTRLTVL.

V is TRBV5-4 and J is TRBJ2-7, with 12 bases identical to TRBD1. Per the germline V gene, CDR1 is SGHNT and CDR2 is YYREEE (reference sequence). J lost 5 bases, V lost 0 bases, and 12 bases had no gene match. The CDR3 runs 18 residues. CDR3 residues: CASSLGLLGTGGRNEQYF. CDR3 DNA: TGTGCCAGCAGCTTGGGGCTGCTTGGGACAGGGGGCCGTAACGAGCAGTACTTC.

The chain recombines TRBV5-4 with TRBJ2-7; D is perhaps TRBD1 (5 bases). Germline V lookup: CDR1 SGHNT, CDR2 YYREEE (reference sequence). The CDR3 has 14 amino acids. The V end lost 0 bases, the J end lost 6 bases, and 13 bases lay between the germline ends. DNA for the CDR3: TGTGCCAGCAGCTTGGACGCAGGGTTAGGCGAGCAGTACTTC. Its protein product is CASSLDAGLGEQYF.